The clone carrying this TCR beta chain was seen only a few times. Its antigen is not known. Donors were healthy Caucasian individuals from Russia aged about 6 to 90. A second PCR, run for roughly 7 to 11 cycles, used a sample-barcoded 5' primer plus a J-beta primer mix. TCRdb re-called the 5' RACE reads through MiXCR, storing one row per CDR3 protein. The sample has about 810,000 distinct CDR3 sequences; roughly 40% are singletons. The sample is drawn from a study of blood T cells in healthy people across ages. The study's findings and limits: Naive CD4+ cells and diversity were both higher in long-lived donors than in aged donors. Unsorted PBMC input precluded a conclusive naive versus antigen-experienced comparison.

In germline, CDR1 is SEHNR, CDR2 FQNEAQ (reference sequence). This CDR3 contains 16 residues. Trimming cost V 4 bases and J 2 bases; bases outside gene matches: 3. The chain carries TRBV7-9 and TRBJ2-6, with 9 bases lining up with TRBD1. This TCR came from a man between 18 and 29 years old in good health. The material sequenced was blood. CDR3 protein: CASSWDRVAGANVLTF. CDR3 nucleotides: TGTGCCAGCAGCTGGGACAGGGTAGCTGGGGCCAACGTCCTGACTTTC.